This T cell receptor (beta chain) was profiled in a study of shared clonotypes between healthy human individuals. Trimming pared 0 bases from V and 4 bases from J, leaving 5 bases between. Looked up from germline, CDR1 is GTSNPN and CDR2 is SVGIG (reference sequence). The CDR3 runs to 12 residues. Positively selected for CCR7, the CD45RO-negative cells used as naive CD8 cells excluded terminally differentiated effector memory CD45RA+ cells. The repertoire was sequenced with immunoSEQ multiplex PCR; TCRdb's copy has only in-frame clones and lacks some. The sample contains hundreds of thousands of clones, roughly 98% of which appear only once.

The TCR comes from a man aged 25 to 40 in good health. The sample was naive CD8+ T cells sorted from blood. The J gene is TRBJ2-3, the V gene TRBV30; no clear D. The CDR3 nucleotides read TGTGCCTGGAGTGTAGCCGCAGATACGCAGTATTTT. It is translated as CAWSVAADTQYF.